This T cell receptor (beta chain) was profiled in a study of blood T cell repertoires in COVID-19. Study-wide background: The United States, Italy and Spain supplied acute and convalescent COVID-19 samples.

The CDR3 loop spans 11 amino acids. The V gene lost 7 bases and the J gene lost 6 bases, with 9 bases spanning the gap. CDR1 and CDR2 from the germline V gene are LGHDT and YNNKEL (reference sequence). Living in 20 to 30 US areas, the participants were between roughly 18 and 89 years of age. Per the study methods: The authors estimated nucleated cell counts from reference gene primer amplification. Assay used: immunoSEQ multiplex PCR; TCRdb lists only in-frame clones, some missing. From that table come the V and J calls and clone size; the DNA was used to work out D and trimming. The sample holds 230,000 or so clones; around 82% are singletons and the top ten take about 3.5%.

The receptor comes from a man aged 50 to 59 who had recovered from COVID-19. Sequenced sample: PBMCs or T cells enriched from blood (not recorded which). The V gene is TRBV3-1 (or the pseudogene TRBV3-2), the J gene TRBJ1-1; D is undetermined. CDR3 nucleotides: TGTGCCAGCATGGGGAGCTCTGAAGCTTTCTTT. Translated: CASMGSSEAFF.